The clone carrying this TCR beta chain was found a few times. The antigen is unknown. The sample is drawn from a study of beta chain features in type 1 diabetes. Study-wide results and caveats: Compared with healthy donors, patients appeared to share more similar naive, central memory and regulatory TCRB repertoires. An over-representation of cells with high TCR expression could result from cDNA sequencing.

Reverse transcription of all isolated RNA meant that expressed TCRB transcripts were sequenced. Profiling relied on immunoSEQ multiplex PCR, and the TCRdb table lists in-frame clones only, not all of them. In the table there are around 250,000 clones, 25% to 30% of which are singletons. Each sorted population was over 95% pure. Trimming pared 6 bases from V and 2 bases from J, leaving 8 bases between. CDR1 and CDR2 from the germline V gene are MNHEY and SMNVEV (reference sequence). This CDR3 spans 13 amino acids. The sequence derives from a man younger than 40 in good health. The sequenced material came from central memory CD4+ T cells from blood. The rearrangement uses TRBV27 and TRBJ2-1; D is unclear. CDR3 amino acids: CASRAAPYNEQFF. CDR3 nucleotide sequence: TGTGCCAGCAGAGCCGCGCCCTACAATGAGCAGTTCTTC.